This T cell receptor beta chain comes out of a study of T cell repertoires in cytomegalovirus infection. Across the whole study: Peptides in the study included HLA-C-restricted and HLA-B-restricted CMV epitopes. It can be stated that public TCR beta signatures indicated CMV infection as well as a matching HLA type.

Each CDR3 protein is one row after TCRdb ran MiXCR on the reads. The sample comprises approximately 310,000 distinct CDR3 sequences, roughly 25% of which are singletons, and less than 15% rests with the top ten. General observations from the study: Clonotypes of TCR beta that were HLA-C-restricted and CMV-specific dominated the ex vivo response. Accumulated public TCR beta family frequency recognized individuals carrying CMV together with the relevant HLA.

Of note for this clonotype: Its specificity is unknown.

Sequenced material: cultured PBMCs, taken from culture after CMV antigen stimulation. The clonotype originates from a human donor in good health (CMV status not recorded). Some clones in this sample may be carry-over from other donors' samples.

The CDR3 sequence: CASSLGLAGYTGELFF. The CDR3 coding sequence is TGTGCCAGCAGCCTTGGACTAGCGGGATACACCGGGGAGCTGTTTTTT. The chain links TRBV5-6 to TRBJ2-2, with 12 bases aligning to TRBD2. The trim removed 4 bases at V and 3 bases at J, leaving 4 bases unmatched. This CDR3 spans 16 amino acids. Germline V lookup: CDR1 SGHDT, CDR2 YYEEEE.